One and the same sample provided the 30 T cell receptor beta chains below, sequenced in a study of memory CD4+ T cells and cytomegalovirus serostatus. Single viable CD3+CD4+CD8-CD45RO+ cells were sorted as the memory CD4+ T cells. Sequenced by immunoSEQ multiplex PCR; TCRdb stores in-frame clones only, minus some. The sample consists of approximately 60,000 clones, roughly 81% of them appearing once. Input material: memory CD4+ T cells from blood. Receptor source: an adult in good health and CMV-seronegative.

The genes are TRBV18 and TRBJ2-5; TRBD2 matches at 11 bases. V trimming: 0 bases; J trimming: 2 bases; junction bases outside the gene matches: 5. The V gene's germline CDR1 is KGHSH and CDR2 LQKENI. This CDR3 contains 17 residues. CDR3 sequence: CASSPPITSGSQETQYF. CDR3 nucleotide sequence: TGTGCCAGCTCACCACCGATTACTAGCGGGAGTCAAGAGACCCAGTACTTC.

The chain links TRBV7-6 to TRBJ2-2; D perhaps matches TRBD2 (5 bases). The CDR3 consists of 15 residues. The V and J ends lost 5 bases and 5 bases respectively, with 15 bases between them. Germline loops: CDR1 SGHVS, CDR2 FNYEAQ. This CDR3 is CASSTQRRRTGELFF. The CDR3 DNA reads TGTGCCAGCAGCACTCAGCGGAGGAGAACCGGGGAGCTGTTTTTT.

The V and J genes are TRBV27 and TRBJ2-5, with D tentatively TRBD2 (7 bases). CDR1 and CDR2 from the germline V gene are MNHEY and SMNVEV (reference sequence). The CDR3 length is 16 residues. V lost 10 bases and J 0 bases, leaving 21 bases between the germline ends. The CDR3 DNA is TGTGCCACCCGTAGGGGAGGGGGAGGCCACCAAGAGACCCAGTACTTC. Its translation is CATRRGGGGHQETQYF.

The rearrangement links TRBV5-1 to TRBJ2-4; D gene unclear. Per the germline V gene, CDR1 is SGHRS and CDR2 is YFSETQ. CDR3 length equals 13 residues. The germline V and J ends were trimmed by 2 bases and 8 bases, with 11 bases remaining between them. CDR3 sequence reads: CASSLEQIDIQYF. The CDR3 DNA follows: TGCGCCAGCAGCTTAGAACAGATAGACATTCAGTACTTC.

The chain joins TRBV6-5 to TRBJ2-2; D unclear. Trimming pared 8 bases from V and 5 bases from J, leaving 18 bases between. This CDR3 is built from 15 residues. The germline V gene encodes CDR1 MNHEY and CDR2 SVGAGI. CDR3 protein: CASGSITEKTGELFF. The CDR3 DNA sequence: TGTGCCAGCGGGTCTATTACCGAGAAGACCGGGGAGCTGTTTTTT.

This chain uses TRBV19 with TRBJ1-2; 8 nucleotides agree with TRBD1. In germline, CDR1 is LNHDA, CDR2 SQIVND (reference sequence). The length of the CDR3 is 14 residues. The V segment lost 3 bases and the J segment 8 bases; nucleotides outside the gene matches: 8. The CDR3 bases are TGTGCCAGTAGTATCAGGCAGGGGGCTCAAGGCTACACCTTC. Amino acids: CASSIRQGAQGYTF.

The chain joins TRBV9 to TRBJ1-4; TRBD1 aligns across 9 bases. The CDR3 runs 17 residues. The germline gives CDR1 SGDLS, CDR2 YYNGEE. Trimming cost V 3 bases and J 3 bases; bases outside gene matches: 9. In nucleotides, the CDR3 is TGTGCCAGCAGCGGGTTAACAGGGGGCTTATCTAATGAAAAACTGTTTTTT. It is translated as CASSGLTGGLSNEKLFF.

This clone showed up just a few times. CDR3 DNA: TGTGCCAGCAGCTTAAACCCTAGCCGCGCGATGAACACTGAAGCTTTCTTT. It specifies CASSLNPSRAMNTEAFF. The J gene is TRBJ1-1, the V gene TRBV13; D not certain. Trimming removed 2 bases at V and 0 bases at J, with 16 bases between. The CDR3 is made up of 17 amino acids. CDR1 is PRHDT, CDR2 FYEKMQ, per germline (reference sequence).

J is TRBJ2-2 and V is TRBV6-5; D may be TRBD1 or TRBD2 (5 bases each). The V end lost 6 bases, the J end lost 4 bases, and 12 bases lay between the germline ends. The CDR3 has 14 residues. The germline V gene has CDR1 MNHEY and CDR2 SVGAGI. CDR3 protein: CASSPGAVTGELFF. DNA for the CDR3: TGTGCCAGCAGCCCCGGGGCGGTCACCGGGGAGCTGTTTTTT.

The V call is TRBV11-2, the J call TRBJ2-7; D perhaps matches TRBD1 (5 bases). The CDR3 extends over 15 amino acids. The V end was cut by 5 bases, the J end by 3 bases, with 17 bases between. CDR1 is SGHAT, CDR2 FQNNGV, per germline. The CDR3 DNA reads TGTGCCAGCAGCCCCTCTGGGGCCCGAAGCTACGAGCAGTACTTC. Translation gives CASSPSGARSYEQYF.

This clone showed up just a few times. This rearrangement joins TRBV14 to TRBJ2-3; D is unresolved. This CDR3 contains 16 residues. V was shortened by 0 bases and J by 0 bases, with 10 bases between the two germline ends. Germline CDR1 is SGHDN and CDR2 is FVKESK. The CDR3 sequence: CASSQDPTLSTDTQYF. The CDR3 DNA follows: TGTGCCAGCAGCCAAGATCCCACCCTTAGCACAGATACGCAGTATTTT. The full variable domain, rest sourced from reference TRBV14 and TRBJ2-3, is EAGVTQFPSHSVIEKGQTVTLRCDPISGHDNLYWYRRVMGKEIKFLLHFVKESKQDESGMPNNRFLAERTGGTYSTLKVQPAELEDSGVYFCASSQDPTLSTDTQYFGPGTRLTVL.

V gene TRBV27 combines with J gene TRBJ1-2; D remains unclear. Germline V gene data show CDR1 as MNHEY and CDR2 as SMNVEV (reference sequence). The V end was cut by 6 bases, the J end by 4 bases, with 12 bases between. The CDR3 is 13 residues long. CDR3 amino acids: CASRQQSSYGYTF. CDR3 DNA: TGTGCCAGCAGACAACAGTCCTCCTATGGCTACACCTTC.

The rearrangement joins TRBV6-4 to TRBJ2-1; no clear D. Trimming removed 6 bases from V and 7 bases from J, with 13 bases in between. CDR1 and CDR2 from the germline V gene are MRHNA and SNTAGT. The CDR3 loop spans 13 amino acids. CDR3 bases: TGTGCCAGCAGCGCTGAGTTAGGGAATGAGCAGTTCTTC. Protein sequence: CASSAELGNEQFF.

The V gene is TRBV4-2, the J gene TRBJ2-2; a possible D gene is TRBD2 (6 bases). CDR1 and CDR2 from the germline V gene are LGHNA and YNFKEQ. The length of the CDR3 is 17 residues. V lost 0 bases, J lost 4 bases, and 15 bases lay in between. CDR3 coding DNA: TGTGCCAGCAGCCAAGATTCAGCCGGGAGTAGCACCGGGGAGCTGTTTTTT. Its protein product is CASSQDSAGSSTGELFF.

This chain joins TRBV11-2 and TRBJ1-5; 10 nucleotides align to TRBD1. Trimming at V came to 5 bases and at J to 10 bases, leaving 5 bases not matched to a gene. The CDR3 spans 13 residues. CDR1 SGHAT and CDR2 FQNNGV come from the germline V gene. The chain's CDR3 is CASSQDRGGPQHF. As DNA, the CDR3 is TGTGCCAGCAGCCAGGACAGGGGGGGTCCCCAGCATTTT. Full variable domain (remainder filled in from reference TRBV11-2 and TRBJ1-5): EAGVAQSPRYKIIEKRQSVAFWCNPISGHATLYWYQQILGQGPKLLIQFQNNGVVDDSQLPKDRFSAERLKGVDSTLKIQPAKLEDSAVYLCASSQDRGGPQHFGDGTRLSIL.

V is TRBV15 and J is TRBJ2-5; weak D call: TRBD1 (6 bases). Germline CDR1 LNHNV, CDR2 YYDKDF (reference sequence). Trimming removed 0 bases from V and 4 bases from J, with 18 bases in between. This CDR3 comprises 17 residues. CDR3 sequence: CATSRDHSQDSGETQYF. Written as DNA, the CDR3 is TGTGCCACCAGCAGAGATCATTCCCAGGACAGCGGAGAGACCCAGTACTTC.

This clone was counted between two and nine times. J is TRBJ1-1 and V is TRBV14; maybe TRBD1 (5 bases). Between the trimmed V and J ends, which lost 3 bases and 4 bases, there was a span of 9 bases. This CDR3 has 13 amino acids. Germline CDR1 SGHDN, CDR2 FVKESK. The CDR3, as DNA: TGTGCCAGCAGCCAGCAGGGCGGCACTGAAGCTTTCTTT. Translation: CASSQQGGTEAFF.

The chain recombines TRBV29-1 with TRBJ1-3, with 12 bases that match TRBD1. There are 15 residues in the CDR3. Unmatched junction bases numbered 4, after V lost 5 bases and J lost 2 bases. Germline V gene data show CDR1 as SQVTM and CDR2 as ANQGSEA. The CDR3 coding sequence is TGCAGCGTTCTGTGGGACAGGGGGCCTGGAAACACCATATATTTT. This gives the protein CSVLWDRGPGNTIYF.

The V call is TRBV11-2, the J call TRBJ1-2, with D perhaps matching TRBD1 (5 bases). Germline V gives CDR1 SGHAT, CDR2 FQNNGV. Trimming took off 7 bases at V and 3 bases at J, with 15 bases between the two ends. The CDR3 is 14 amino acids. CDR3 in DNA: TGTGCCAGCAAGGGGCCGGAGCATCACTATGGCTACACCTTC. Protein sequence: CASKGPEHHYGYTF.

The V and J genes are TRBV4-1 and TRBJ1-5; no definite D call. Per germline, CDR1 MGHRA and CDR2 YSYEKL. The CDR3 spans 16 residues. The V and J ends lost 4 bases and 4 bases respectively, with 17 bases between them. The CDR3, as DNA: TGCGCCAGCAGCCGTCGAGGCTCGCAAGAGAATCAGCCCCAGCATTTT. Its protein product is CASSRRGSQENQPQHF.

This chain uses TRBV6-5 with TRBJ1-4, with D unclear. CDR3 length equals 13 residues. CDR1 and CDR2 (germline): MNHEY, SVGAGI. V was shortened by 8 bases and J by 0 bases, with 7 bases between the two germline ends. The CDR3 here is CASYKSTNEKLFF. The CDR3 DNA sequence: TGTGCCAGCTATAAATCAACTAATGAAAAACTGTTTTTT.

This rearrangement joins TRBV28 to TRBJ2-7, with TRBD2 matching 11 bases. The germline CDR1 and CDR2 sequences are MDHEN and SYDVKM. The CDR3 totals 19 residues. After removal of 3 bases from V and 6 bases from J, the junction contained 19 bases not matched to a gene. The CDR3 nucleotides are TGTGCCAGCAGTTTCGCCGGGTCCAAGTATCGACTAGCGGGAAGCGAGCAGTACTTC. Translated: CASSFAGSKYRLAGSEQYF.

This chain links TRBV18 with TRBJ1-5; perhaps TRBD1 as D (6 bases). The CDR3 has 17 residues. Trimming removed 1 base at V and 5 bases at J, with 18 bases between. CDR1 is KGHSH and CDR2 is LQKENI in the germline V gene. CDR3 bases: TGTGCCAGCTCACCACGGGGCACAGGGTCTGGGTATCAGCCCCAGCATTTT. Its translation: CASSPRGTGSGYQPQHF.

This rearrangement joins TRBV5-4 to TRBJ2-7; 7 nucleotides line up with TRBD1. V shed 3 bases and J 5 bases; nucleotides not matched to a gene: 14. The germline V gene encodes CDR1 SGHNT and CDR2 YYREEE (reference sequence). The CDR3 totals 16 residues. For the CDR3, the DNA is TGTGCCAGCAGCTCTCTAAGGGGGACAGTAGGTCACGAGCAGTACTTC. Its protein is CASSSLRGTVGHEQYF.

The chain employs TRBV4-1 and TRBJ1-5; D is ambiguous. This CDR3 contains 15 residues. V lost 1 base, J lost 3 bases, and 10 bases lay in between. CDR1 and CDR2 from the germline V gene are MGHRA and YSYEKL. CDR3: CASSQGWTANQPQHF. In DNA form, the CDR3 reads TGCGCCAGCAGCCAAGGATGGACGGCCAATCAGCCCCAGCATTTT.

This chain uses TRBV6-5 with TRBJ1-2; tentative D call: TRBD1 (5 bases). The CDR3 sequence is 15 residues long. Trimming removed 0 bases at V and 8 bases at J, with 16 bases between. The germline CDR1 and CDR2 sequences are MNHEY and SVGAGI. Here the CDR3 DNA reads TGTGCCAGCAGTTACTCCGTGGGGGTTTCAACCGGCTACACCTTC. Residues: CASSYSVGVSTGYTF.

This rearrangement joins TRBV7-6 to TRBJ1-1, with D hard to call. This CDR3 has 16 amino acids. The V gene lost 2 bases and the J gene lost 1 base, with 14 bases spanning the gap. CDR1 is SGHVS and CDR2 is FNYEAQ in the germline V gene. CDR3 sequence: CASSLYGAWGNTEAFF. DNA of the CDR3: TGTGCCAGCAGCTTATATGGAGCGTGGGGGAACACTGAAGCTTTCTTT.

This clone showed up just once. The chain has TRBV30 and TRBJ1-5; the D gene is possibly TRBD1 (6 bases). This CDR3 comprises 15 residues. V shed 3 bases and J shed 7 bases, with 19 bases lying between them. Germline loops: CDR1 GTSNPN, CDR2 SVGIG (reference sequence). The DNA of the CDR3 is TGTGCCTGGAGCGTCACGGGGGGCTGGGTGCAGCCCCAGCATTTT. As protein: CAWSVTGGWVQPQHF.

The V gene is TRBV7-3, the J gene TRBJ2-2; 10 bases are a match to TRBD2. The CDR3 consists of 14 residues. CDR1 SGHTA and CDR2 FQGTGA come from the germline V gene. V was pared by 8 bases and J by 6 bases, with 6 bases of the junction left unmatched. For the CDR3, the DNA is TGTGCCAGCCGATCTAGCGGGAGCCCCGGGGAGCTGTTTTTT. Encoded protein: CASRSSGSPGELFF.

Only a few counts were recorded for this clone. The V call is TRBV12-5, the J call TRBJ1-1; D gene uncertain. Trimming removed 5 bases from V and 1 base from J, with 11 bases in between. CDR3 length: 14 amino acids. In germline, CDR1 is LGHNT, CDR2 FRNRAP. CDR3 residues: CASGRQQQNTEAFF. The CDR3 DNA is TGTGCTAGTGGTCGGCAACAGCAGAACACTGAAGCTTTCTTT.